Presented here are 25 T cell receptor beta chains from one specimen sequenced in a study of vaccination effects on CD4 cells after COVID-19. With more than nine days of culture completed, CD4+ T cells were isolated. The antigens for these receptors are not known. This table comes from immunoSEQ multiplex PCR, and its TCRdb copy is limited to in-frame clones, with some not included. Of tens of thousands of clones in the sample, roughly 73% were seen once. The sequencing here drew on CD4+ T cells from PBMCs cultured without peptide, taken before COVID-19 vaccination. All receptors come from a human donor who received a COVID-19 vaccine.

The CDR3 loop is CASSPTGGKVKNIQYF. The CDR3 coding sequence is TGTGCCAGCTCACCAACGGGGGGCAAGGTCAAAAACATTCAGTACTTC. The V call is TRBV18, the J call TRBJ2-4; perhaps TRBD2 as D (7 bases). Per germline, CDR1 KGHSH and CDR2 LQKENI. The CDR3 totals 16 residues. Trimming removed 2 bases from V and 3 bases from J, with 14 bases in between.

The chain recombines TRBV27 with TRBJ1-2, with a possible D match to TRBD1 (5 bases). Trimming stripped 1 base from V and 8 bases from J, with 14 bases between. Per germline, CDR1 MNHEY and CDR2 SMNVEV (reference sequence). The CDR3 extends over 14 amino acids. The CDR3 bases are TGTGCCAGCAGTTTATTGTCGGGGGAGGGAGGCTACACCTTC. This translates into CASSLLSGEGGYTF.

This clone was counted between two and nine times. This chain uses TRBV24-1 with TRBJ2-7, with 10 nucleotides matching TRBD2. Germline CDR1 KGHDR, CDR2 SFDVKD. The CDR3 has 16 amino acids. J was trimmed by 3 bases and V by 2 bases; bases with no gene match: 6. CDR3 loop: CATSDSRASGSYEQYF. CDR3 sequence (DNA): TGTGCCACCAGTGATTCCCGGGCTAGCGGGAGCTACGAGCAGTACTTC.

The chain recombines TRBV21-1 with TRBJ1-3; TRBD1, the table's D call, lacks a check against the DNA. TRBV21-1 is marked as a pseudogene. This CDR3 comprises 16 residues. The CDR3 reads CASSKGRGQGLNTIYF. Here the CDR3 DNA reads TGTGCCAGCAGCAAAGGCCGCGGACAGGGGTTAAACACCATATATTTT.

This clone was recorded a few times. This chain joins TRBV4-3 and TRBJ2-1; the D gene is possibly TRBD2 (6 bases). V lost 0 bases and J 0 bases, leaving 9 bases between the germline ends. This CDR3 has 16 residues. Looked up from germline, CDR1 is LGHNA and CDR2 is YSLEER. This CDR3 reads CASSQDPGVSYNEQFF. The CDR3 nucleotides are TGCGCCAGCAGCCAAGATCCGGGAGTCTCCTACAATGAGCAGTTCTTC.

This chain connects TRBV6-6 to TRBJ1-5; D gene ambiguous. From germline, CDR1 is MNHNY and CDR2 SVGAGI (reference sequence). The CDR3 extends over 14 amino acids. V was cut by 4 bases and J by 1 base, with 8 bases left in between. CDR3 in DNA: TGTGCCAGCAGTTCCCGGCCAAGCAATCAGCCCCAGCATTTT. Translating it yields CASSSRPSNQPQHF.

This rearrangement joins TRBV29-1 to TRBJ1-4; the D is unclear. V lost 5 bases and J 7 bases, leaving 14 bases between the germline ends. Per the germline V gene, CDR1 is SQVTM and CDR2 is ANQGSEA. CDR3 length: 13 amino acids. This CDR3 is CSVREERGEKLFF. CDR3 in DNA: TGCAGCGTTCGGGAGGAGAGAGGTGAAAAACTGTTTTTT.

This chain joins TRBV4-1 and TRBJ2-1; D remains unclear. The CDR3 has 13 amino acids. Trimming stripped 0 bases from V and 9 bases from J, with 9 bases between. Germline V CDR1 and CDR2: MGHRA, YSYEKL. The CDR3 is CASSQDNKSEQFF. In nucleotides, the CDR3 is TGCGCCAGCAGCCAAGATAACAAGTCTGAGCAGTTCTTC.

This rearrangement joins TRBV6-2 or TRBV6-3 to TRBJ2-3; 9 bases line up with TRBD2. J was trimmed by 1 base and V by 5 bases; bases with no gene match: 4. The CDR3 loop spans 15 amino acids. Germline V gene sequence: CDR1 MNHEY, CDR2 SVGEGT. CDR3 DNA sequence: TGTGCCAGCAGTCGCGCTAGCGGGGGCACAGATACGCAGTATTTT. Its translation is CASSRASGGTDTQYF.

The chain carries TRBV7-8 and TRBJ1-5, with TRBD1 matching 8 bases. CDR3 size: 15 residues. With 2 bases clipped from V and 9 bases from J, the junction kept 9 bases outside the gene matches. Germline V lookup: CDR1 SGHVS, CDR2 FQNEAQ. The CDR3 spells CASSLLGQGRGPQHF. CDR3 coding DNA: TGTGCCAGCAGCTTATTAGGACAGGGAAGAGGGCCCCAGCATTTT.

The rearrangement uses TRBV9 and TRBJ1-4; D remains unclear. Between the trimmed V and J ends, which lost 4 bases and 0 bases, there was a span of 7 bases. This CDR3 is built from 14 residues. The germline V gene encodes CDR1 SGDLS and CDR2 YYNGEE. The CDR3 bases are TGTGCCAGCAGCCCCCAGGCAACTAATGAAAAACTGTTTTTT. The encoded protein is CASSPQATNEKLFF.

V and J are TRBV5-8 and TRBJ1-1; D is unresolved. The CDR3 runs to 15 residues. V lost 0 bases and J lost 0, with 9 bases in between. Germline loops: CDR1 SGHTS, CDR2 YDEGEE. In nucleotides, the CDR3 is TGTGCCAGCAGCTTGGAGCGGGCCTTGAACACTGAAGCTTTCTTT. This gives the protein CASSLERALNTEAFF.

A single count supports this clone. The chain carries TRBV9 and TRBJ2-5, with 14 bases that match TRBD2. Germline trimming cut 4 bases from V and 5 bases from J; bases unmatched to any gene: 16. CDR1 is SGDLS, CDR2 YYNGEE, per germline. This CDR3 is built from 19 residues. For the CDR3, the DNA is TGTGCCAGCAGCTCAGGCGGGACTAGCGGGAGAGGTGGTCAGGAGACCCAGTACTTC. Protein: CASSSGGTSGRGGQETQYF.

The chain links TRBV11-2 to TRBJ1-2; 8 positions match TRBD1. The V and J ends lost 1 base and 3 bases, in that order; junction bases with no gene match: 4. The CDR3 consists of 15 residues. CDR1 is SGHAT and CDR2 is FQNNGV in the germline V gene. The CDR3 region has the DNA TGTGCCAGCAGCTTAGCAGGGGGCGAAGACTATGGCTACACCTTC. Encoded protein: CASSLAGGEDYGYTF.

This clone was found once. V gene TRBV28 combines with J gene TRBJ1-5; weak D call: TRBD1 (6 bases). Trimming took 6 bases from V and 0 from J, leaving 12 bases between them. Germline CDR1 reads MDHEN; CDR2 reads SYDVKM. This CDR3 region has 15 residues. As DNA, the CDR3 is TGTGCCAGCAGCCCTACAGGGACTAGCAATCAGCCCCAGCATTTT. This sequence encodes CASSPTGTSNQPQHF.

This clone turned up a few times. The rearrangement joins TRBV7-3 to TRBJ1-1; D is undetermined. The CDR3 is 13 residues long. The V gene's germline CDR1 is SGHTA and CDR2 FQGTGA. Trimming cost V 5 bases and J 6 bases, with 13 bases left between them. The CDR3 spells CASSAQLEAEAFF. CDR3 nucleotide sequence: TGTGCCAGCAGCGCCCAGTTGGAAGCTGAAGCTTTCTTT.

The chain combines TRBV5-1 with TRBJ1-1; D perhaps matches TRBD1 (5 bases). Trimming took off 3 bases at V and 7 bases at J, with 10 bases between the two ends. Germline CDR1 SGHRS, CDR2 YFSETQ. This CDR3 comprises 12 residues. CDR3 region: CASSSDSFEAFF. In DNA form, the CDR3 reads TGCGCCAGCAGCTCAGACAGCTTTGAAGCTTTCTTT.

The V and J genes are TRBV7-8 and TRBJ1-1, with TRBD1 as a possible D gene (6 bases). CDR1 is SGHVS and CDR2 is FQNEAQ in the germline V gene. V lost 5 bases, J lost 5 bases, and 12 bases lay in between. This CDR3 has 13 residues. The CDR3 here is CASSIIQGTEAFF. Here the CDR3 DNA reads TGTGCCAGCAGCATTATACAGGGAACTGAAGCTTTCTTT.

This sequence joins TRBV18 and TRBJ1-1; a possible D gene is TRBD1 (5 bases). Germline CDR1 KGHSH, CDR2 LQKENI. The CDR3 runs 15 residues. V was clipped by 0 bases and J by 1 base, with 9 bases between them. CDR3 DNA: TGTGCCAGCTCACCACCGGGACGGCCGAACACTGAAGCTTTCTTT. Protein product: CASSPPGRPNTEAFF.

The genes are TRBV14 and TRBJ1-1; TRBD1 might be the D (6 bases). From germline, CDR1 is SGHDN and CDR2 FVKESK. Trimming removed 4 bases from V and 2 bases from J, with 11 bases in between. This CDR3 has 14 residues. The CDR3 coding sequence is TGTGCCAGCAGCCTCGTACAGGGTAACACTGAAGCTTTCTTT. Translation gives CASSLVQGNTEAFF.

CDR3 nucleotides: TGTGCCAGCAGCTTGAGGGAGGGATCCTACGAGCAGTACTTC. Its translation is CASSLREGSYEQYF. The chain combines TRBV5-4 with TRBJ2-7, with 7 bases fitting TRBD2. CDR3 length: 14 amino acids. Germline-derived CDR1 and CDR2 are SGHNT and YYREEE (reference sequence). With 1 base clipped from V and 1 base from J, the junction kept 2 bases outside the gene matches.

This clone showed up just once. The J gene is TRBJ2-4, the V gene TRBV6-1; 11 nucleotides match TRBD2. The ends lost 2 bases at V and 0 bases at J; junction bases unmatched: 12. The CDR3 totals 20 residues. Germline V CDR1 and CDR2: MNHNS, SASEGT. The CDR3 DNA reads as TGTGCCAGCAGTGAACCTTGGGGACTAGCGGCTGTAAAAGCCAAAAACATTCAGTACTTC. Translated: CASSEPWGLAAVKAKNIQYF.

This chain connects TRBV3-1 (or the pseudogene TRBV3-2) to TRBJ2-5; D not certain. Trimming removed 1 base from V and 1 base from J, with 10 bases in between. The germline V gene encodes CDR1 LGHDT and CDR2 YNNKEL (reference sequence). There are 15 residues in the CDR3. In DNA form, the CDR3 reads TGTGCCAGCAGCCAAGGGCTCGGCTCCCAAGAGACCCAGTACTTC. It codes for CASSQGLGSQETQYF.

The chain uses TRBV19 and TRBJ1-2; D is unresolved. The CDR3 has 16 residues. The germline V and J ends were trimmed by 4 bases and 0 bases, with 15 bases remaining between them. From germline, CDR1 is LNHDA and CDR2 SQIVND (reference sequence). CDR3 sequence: CASSTRHSSTNYGYTF. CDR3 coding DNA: TGTGCCAGTAGTACCCGGCACAGTTCCACTAACTATGGCTACACCTTC.

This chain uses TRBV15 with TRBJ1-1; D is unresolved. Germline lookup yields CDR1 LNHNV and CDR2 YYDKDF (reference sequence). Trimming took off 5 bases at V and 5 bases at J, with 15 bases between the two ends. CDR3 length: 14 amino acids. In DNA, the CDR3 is TGTGCCACCAGCCCTCCGAGGGCCGGAACTGAAGCTTTCTTT. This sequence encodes CATSPPRAGTEAFF.